This record looks at one T cell receptor beta chain sequence and its context. A second PCR of 7 to 11 cycles used a sample-barcoded 5' primer and a J-beta primer mix. TCRdb re-analysed the 5' RACE reads in MiXCR, keeping a single row per CDR3 protein. Of over 500,000 distinct CDR3 sequences in the sample, over 25% are singletons; the top ten hold over 3.5%. This CDR3 spans 14 amino acids. Trimming stripped 6 bases from V and 7 bases from J, with 16 bases between. The data derive from a study of blood T cells in healthy people across ages. Study at large: About one barcoded TCR beta cDNA was captured per two T cells.

Another study also made use of these data, one on T cells of mothers and their children.

The sample was blood. This chain connects TRBV12-3 or TRBV12-4 to TRBJ1-3; D not certain. This TCR derives from a boy younger than 10 in good health. CDR3 nucleotide sequence: TGTGCCAGCAGGGCAGTTGGGTTGGGGAACACCATATATTTT. Translating gives CASRAVGLGNTIYF.